Below, 17 T cell receptor beta chains from the same sample are listed, as sequenced in a study of early T cells in non-severe SARS-CoV-2 infection. TCRdb ran MiXCR on the 5' RACE reads and lists one entry per CDR3 protein. This sample has 45,000 or so distinct CDR3 sequences, with around 9.9% found just once. The sequencing sample was made of whole blood. Every receptor here comes from an adult who was a healthcare worker with PCR-confirmed SARS-CoV-2 infection or an uninfected control (not recorded which).

This clonotype was detected only a few times. The CDR3 nucleotides are TGTGCCAGCAGCTCGGACAGGGGCCGAGGGGAGCAGTACTTC. It translates to CASSSDRGRGEQYF. V and J are TRBV7-9 and TRBJ2-7; the match to TRBD1 covers 9 bases. Trimming cost V 4 bases and J 7 bases; bases outside gene matches: 8. Germline CDR1 and CDR2: SEHNR and FQNEAQ (reference sequence). This CDR3 is built from 14 residues. Complete variable domain (other parts from reference TRBV7-9 and TRBJ2-7): DTGVSQNPRHKITKRGQNVTFRCDPISEHNRLYWYRQTLGQGPEFLTYFQNEAQLEKSRLLSDRFSAERPKGSFSTLEIQRTEQGDSAMYLCASSSDRGRGEQYFGPGTRLTVT.

This clonotype has a count of ten or more. The V and J genes are TRBV12-3 or TRBV12-4 and TRBJ2-1; 10 bases are shared with TRBD1. CDR3 length equals 15 residues. J gave up 6 bases and V 3 bases, and 5 bases lay outside the gene matches. CDR3 coding DNA: TGTGCCAGCAGTTTGCAGTGGACAGGGGGCAATGAGCAGTTCTTC. Translation gives CASSLQWTGGNEQFF.

As DNA, the CDR3 is TGTGCCAGTAGTACTCAGACAGATACGCAGTATTTT. This codes for CASSTQTDTQYF. V and J are TRBV19 and TRBJ2-3, with unresolved D. Trimming took off 4 bases at V and 3 bases at J, with 5 bases between the two ends. The germline V gene encodes CDR1 LNHDA and CDR2 SQIVND (reference sequence). The CDR3 covers 12 residues.

V gene TRBV12-3 or TRBV12-4 combines with J gene TRBJ1-5; a weak D match, TRBD1 (5 bases). This CDR3 comprises 16 residues. Trimming stripped 5 bases from V and 0 bases from J, with 14 bases between. CDR3 nucleotide sequence: TGTGCCAGCAGTCGTCGGGACGTATATAGCAATCAGCCCCAGCATTTT. It codes for CASSRRDVYSNQPQHF.

The rearrangement uses TRBV20-1 and TRBJ2-2; TRBD1 aligns across 7 bases. Trimming removed 5 bases from V and 0 bases from J; junction bases left unmatched: 3. Per the germline V gene, CDR1 is DFQATT and CDR2 is SNEGSKA (reference sequence). The CDR3 runs 14 residues. CDR3 in amino acids: CSAEQGSNTGELFF. The CDR3 DNA sequence: TGCAGTGCTGAACAGGGGTCGAACACCGGGGAGCTGTTTTTT.

The rearrangement uses TRBV9 and TRBJ2-2, with D possibly TRBD1 on 6 matching bases. Germline V gene lookup returns CDR1 SGDLS and CDR2 YYNGEE. V dropped 6 bases and J dropped 6 bases, with 27 bases sitting between them. This CDR3 has 18 amino acids. The CDR3 region has the DNA TGTGCCAGCACCATCGACGACAGGTCGACTGATTTTTCCGGGGAGCTGTTTTTT. Its protein product is CASTIDDRSTDFSGELFF.

The CDR3 DNA reads as TGTGCCAGTAGTACCGGGAATACTGGAAACACCATATATTTT. Translation gives CASSTGNTGNTIYF. The chain has TRBV19 and TRBJ1-3; D not resolved. The CDR3 spans 14 residues. V was clipped by 4 bases and J by 2 bases, with 9 bases between them. The germline CDR1 and CDR2 sequences are LNHDA and SQIVND (reference sequence). The whole variable domain, remainder taken from reference TRBV19 and TRBJ1-3, is DGGITQSPKYLFRKEGQNVTLSCEQNLNHDAMYWYRQDPGQGLRLIYYSQIVNDFQKGDIAEGYSVSREKKESFPLTVTSAQKNPTAFYLCASSTGNTGNTIYFGEGSWLTVV.

This clonotype has a handful of counts. The chain has TRBV27 and TRBJ1-5; D call uncertain. Germline loops: CDR1 MNHEY, CDR2 SMNVEV (reference sequence). The germline V and J ends were trimmed by 3 bases and 4 bases, with 7 bases remaining between them. The CDR3 is made up of 13 amino acids. Written as DNA, the CDR3 is TGTGCCAGCAGTTTGAGTCTAAATCAGCCCCAGCATTTT. The encoded protein is CASSLSLNQPQHF.

This clonotype was seen ten or more times. The chain carries TRBV14 and TRBJ2-7; D gene ambiguous. V was shortened by 1 base and J by 9 bases, with 10 bases between the two germline ends. Germline V gives CDR1 SGHDN, CDR2 FVKESK. This CDR3 is built from 12 residues. CDR3 amino acids: CASSQGLSRQYF. The CDR3 DNA sequence: TGTGCCAGCAGCCAAGGTCTAAGCAGGCAGTACTTC.

The gene calls are TRBV2 and TRBJ2-4, with D tentatively TRBD2 (6 bases). Trimming pared 8 bases from V and 0 bases from J, leaving 20 bases between. Germline V gene sequence: CDR1 SNHLY, CDR2 FYNNEI. The length of the CDR3 is 17 residues. The CDR3 loop is CASLYRGLPLAKNIQYF. As DNA, the CDR3 is TGTGCCAGCCTCTATCGGGGACTCCCGCTAGCCAAAAACATTCAGTACTTC.

This clonotype was seen ten or more times. J is TRBJ1-2 and V is TRBV27, with D unclear. Trimming pared 4 bases from V and 3 bases from J, leaving 9 bases between. Per germline, CDR1 MNHEY and CDR2 SMNVEV (reference sequence). This CDR3 spans 13 amino acids. CDR3: CASSYKPDYGYTF. CDR3 DNA sequence: TGTGCCAGCAGTTATAAGCCCGACTATGGCTACACCTTC.

The chain combines TRBV6-5 with TRBJ2-6; D not resolved. The CDR3 loop spans 12 amino acids. V lost 2 bases and J 7 bases, leaving 3 bases between the germline ends. Germline CDR1 MNHEY, CDR2 SVGAGI. This CDR3 reads CASSYGANVLTF. CDR3 bases: TGTGCCAGCAGTTACGGAGCCAACGTCCTGACTTTC.

This clonotype was counted a few times. The rearrangement uses TRBV19 and TRBJ2-1; 10 bases are shared with TRBD1. CDR3 size: 16 residues. CDR1 and CDR2 (germline): LNHDA, SQIVND (reference sequence). The junction had 5 bases not matched to a gene; V was cut back by 2 bases and J by 4 bases. The DNA of the CDR3 is TGTGCCAGTAGTATACTATGGGGACAGGGGTACAATGAGCAGTTCTTC. Its protein is CASSILWGQGYNEQFF.

This clonotype has only a few counts. This chain joins TRBV7-2 and TRBJ2-5; 7 nucleotides line up with TRBD1. V was pared by 5 bases and J by 5 bases, with 5 bases of the junction left unmatched. Germline CDR1 is SGHTA and CDR2 is FQGNSA. The CDR3 covers 13 residues. CDR3 protein: CASSKGAIETQYF. The CDR3 DNA is TGTGCCAGCAGCAAGGGGGCGATCGAGACCCAGTACTTC.

This clonotype was seen ten or more times. V is TRBV5-1 and J is TRBJ2-1; D unclear. CDR3 length: 14 amino acids. Per the germline V gene, CDR1 is SGHRS and CDR2 is YFSETQ. Trimming took off 4 bases at V and 5 bases at J, with 13 bases between the two ends. The CDR3 coding sequence is TGCGCCAGCAGCCGTGACTCGAACGACAATGAGCAGTTCTTC. As protein: CASSRDSNDNEQFF.

The table lists this clonotype with a few counts. This chain connects TRBV7-9 to TRBJ1-4; D might be TRBD1 (6 bases). Germline V gene lookup returns CDR1 SEHNR and CDR2 FQNEAQ (reference sequence). The ends were cut back, 3 bases at V and 0 bases at J, with 11 bases in the middle. The length of the CDR3 is 16 residues. The CDR3 here is CASSLSRGATNEKLFF. The CDR3 nucleotides read TGTGCCAGCAGCTTGAGCAGGGGCGCAACTAATGAAAAACTGTTTTTT.

The genes are TRBV14 and TRBJ2-2, with D perhaps being TRBD1 or TRBD2 (5 bases each). The germline CDR1 and CDR2 sequences are SGHDN and FVKESK. CDR3 size: 14 residues. V was shortened by 6 bases and J by 4 bases, with 12 bases between the two germline ends. The CDR3 here is CASSPGAFTGELFF. In DNA form, the CDR3 reads TGTGCCAGCAGTCCCGGGGCTTTCACCGGGGAGCTGTTTTTT. Filled out from reference TRBV14 and TRBJ2-2, the complete variable domain reads EAGVTQFPSHSVIEKGQTVTLRCDPISGHDNLYWYRRVMGKEIKFLLHFVKESKQDESGMPNNRFLAERTGGTYSTLKVQPAELEDSGVYFCASSPGAFTGELFFGEGSRLTVL.